The next 11 T cell receptor beta chains were all read from a single sample in a study of cytomegalovirus exposure and HLA in healthy donors. TCRdb's table, derived via immunoSEQ multiplex PCR, lists solely in-frame clones and lacks some. The table records a few hundred thousand clones, around nine tenths of them present only once. The sequencing input was PBMCs. Source of these receptors: a woman aged 18 to 35 in good health and CMV-seronegative.

The V call is TRBV28, the J call TRBJ1-1; D unclear. The germline gives CDR1 MDHEN, CDR2 SYDVKM. V lost 7 bases, J lost 0 bases, and 12 bases lay in between. This CDR3 is built from 14 residues. The CDR3 is CASTLTGVNTEAFF. DNA of the CDR3: TGTGCCAGCACCCTCACGGGAGTGAACACTGAAGCTTTCTTT.

The chain joins TRBV30 to TRBJ2-1; 9 bases match TRBD2. The ends lost 1 base at V and 4 bases at J; junction bases unmatched: 8. Per the germline V gene, CDR1 is GTSNPN and CDR2 is SVGIG (reference sequence). The CDR3 is 16 amino acids. CDR3 amino acids: CAWSGLASGIYNEQFF. The CDR3 DNA sequence: TGTGCCTGGAGTGGATTGGCTAGCGGGATATACAATGAGCAGTTCTTC.

The chain links TRBV15 to TRBJ2-5; the match to TRBD1 covers 8 bases. V lost 5 bases, J lost 2 bases, and 10 bases stayed unmatched. CDR1 and CDR2 (germline): LNHNV, YYDKDF (reference sequence). This CDR3 is 16 amino acids long. The CDR3 DNA is TGTGCCACCAGCTTCCAGGGGGCGGTGACGCAAGAGACCCAGTACTTC. Protein product: CATSFQGAVTQETQYF. Full variable domain (missing parts from reference TRBV15 and TRBJ2-5): DAMVIQNPRYQVTQFGKPVTLSCSQTLNHNVMYWYQQKSSQAPKLLFHYYDKDFNNEADTPDNFQSRRPNTSFCFLDIRSPGLGDTAMYLCATSFQGAVTQETQYFGPGTRLLVL.

The chain combines TRBV6-5 with TRBJ1-2; 8 bases line up with TRBD1. The CDR3 runs to 14 residues. The germline gives CDR1 MNHEY, CDR2 SVGAGI. V gave up 6 bases and J gave up 8 bases; unmatched junction bases: 11. CDR3 residues: CASSPGQGQFGYTF. CDR3 in DNA: TGTGCCAGCAGCCCCGGACAGGGTCAGTTCGGCTACACCTTC.

The chain is built from TRBV7-9 and TRBJ2-5; D perhaps matches TRBD1 (5 bases). CDR1 and CDR2 from the germline V gene are SEHNR and FQNEAQ (reference sequence). V was pared by 5 bases and J by 1 base, with 11 bases between. There are 14 residues in the CDR3. The CDR3 loop is CASSLDRTQETQYF. CDR3 bases: TGTGCCAGCAGCCTCGACAGAACCCAAGAGACCCAGTACTTC.

The chain uses TRBV18 and TRBJ2-2; D is undetermined. Trimming stripped 3 bases from V and 2 bases from J, with 7 bases between. The CDR3 has 14 amino acids. The germline CDR1 and CDR2 sequences are KGHSH and LQKENI. The CDR3 DNA follows: TGTGCCAGCTCACCGGGCAGAAACACCGGGGAGCTGTTTTTT. This gives the protein CASSPGRNTGELFF.

This chain joins TRBV4-1 and TRBJ2-1; TRBD2 matches at 10 bases. The trim removed 1 base at V and 3 bases at J, leaving 0 bases unmatched. The CDR3 has 15 amino acids. CDR1 MGHRA and CDR2 YSYEKL come from the germline V gene. CDR3 DNA: TGCGCCAGCAGCCAAGGGACTAGCGGCTACAATGAGCAGTTCTTC. Protein sequence: CASSQGTSGYNEQFF.

This sequence joins TRBV9 and TRBJ1-4, with 9 nucleotides matching TRBD1. Germline CDR1 is SGDLS and CDR2 is YYNGEE. With V trimmed by 0 bases and J by 5 bases, 2 bases remained unmatched. The CDR3 loop spans 15 amino acids. The CDR3 region is CASSVGGQGNEKLFF. CDR3 sequence (DNA): TGTGCCAGCAGCGTAGGGGGACAGGGAAATGAAAAACTGTTTTTT.

The chain joins TRBV28 to TRBJ1-2; 7 nucleotides align to TRBD1. Germline CDR1 reads MDHEN; CDR2 reads SYDVKM. V gave up 2 bases and J gave up 5 bases; unmatched junction bases: 5. The CDR3 length is 14 residues. The CDR3 sequence is CASSLTRQGYGYTF. The CDR3 coding sequence is TGTGCCAGCAGTTTAACCCGACAGGGATATGGCTACACCTTC.

The chain couples TRBV27 to TRBJ2-7, with 8 bases lining up with TRBD2. The V gene end was trimmed by 2 bases and the J gene end by 3 bases; junction bases not matched to a gene: 9. The CDR3 spans 16 residues. CDR1 is MNHEY, CDR2 SMNVEV, per germline (reference sequence). The CDR3 sequence: CASSLILAGTLYEQYF. The CDR3 nucleotides read TGTGCCAGCAGTTTAATCCTAGCGGGCACACTCTACGAGCAGTACTTC.

The chain couples TRBV27 to TRBJ2-1; 11 positions agree with TRBD2. The germline V gene encodes CDR1 MNHEY and CDR2 SMNVEV (reference sequence). V trimming: 5 bases; J trimming: 10 bases; junction bases outside the gene matches: 10. This CDR3 spans 15 amino acids. This chain's CDR3 is CASSLTSGSGREQFF. The DNA of the CDR3 is TGTGCCAGCAGTCTCACTAGCGGGAGTGGTCGGGAGCAGTTCTTC.